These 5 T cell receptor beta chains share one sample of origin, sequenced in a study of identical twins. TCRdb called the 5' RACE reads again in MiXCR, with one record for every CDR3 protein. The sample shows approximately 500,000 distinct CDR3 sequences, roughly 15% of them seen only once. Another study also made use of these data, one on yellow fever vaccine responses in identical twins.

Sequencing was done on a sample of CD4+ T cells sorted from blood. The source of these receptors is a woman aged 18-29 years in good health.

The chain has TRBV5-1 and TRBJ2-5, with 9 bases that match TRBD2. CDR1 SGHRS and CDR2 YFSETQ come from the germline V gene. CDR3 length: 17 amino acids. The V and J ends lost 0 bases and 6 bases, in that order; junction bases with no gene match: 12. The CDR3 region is CASSLGETAGGTKTQYF. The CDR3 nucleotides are TGCGCCAGCAGCTTGGGGGAAACAGCGGGAGGAACTAAGACCCAGTACTTC.

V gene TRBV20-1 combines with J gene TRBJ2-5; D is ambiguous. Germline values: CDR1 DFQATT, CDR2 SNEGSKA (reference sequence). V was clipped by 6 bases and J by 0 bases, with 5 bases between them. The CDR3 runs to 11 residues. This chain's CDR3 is CSAQYQETQYF. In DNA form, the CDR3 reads TGCAGTGCCCAGTACCAAGAGACCCAGTACTTC.

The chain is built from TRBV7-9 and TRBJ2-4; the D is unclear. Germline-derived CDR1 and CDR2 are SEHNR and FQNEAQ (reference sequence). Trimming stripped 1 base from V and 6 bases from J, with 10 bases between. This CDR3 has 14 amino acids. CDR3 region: CASSLGRVTNIQYF. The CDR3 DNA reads TGTGCCAGCAGCTTAGGAAGGGTGACAAACATTCAGTACTTC.

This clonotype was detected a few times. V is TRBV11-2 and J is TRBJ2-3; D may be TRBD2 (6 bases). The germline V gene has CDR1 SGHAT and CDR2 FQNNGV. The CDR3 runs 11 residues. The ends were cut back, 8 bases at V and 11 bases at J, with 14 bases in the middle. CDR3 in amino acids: CASSGGIEQYF. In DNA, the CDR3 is TGTGCCAGCTCTGGGGGGATTGAGCAGTATTTT.

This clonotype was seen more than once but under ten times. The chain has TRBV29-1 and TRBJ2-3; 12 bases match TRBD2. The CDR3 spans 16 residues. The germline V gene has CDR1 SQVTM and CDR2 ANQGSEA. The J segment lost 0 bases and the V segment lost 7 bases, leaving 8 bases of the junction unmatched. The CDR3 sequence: CSAARLAGASTDTQYF. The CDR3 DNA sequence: TGCAGCGCTGCCCGACTAGCGGGAGCTAGCACAGATACGCAGTATTTT.